One and the same sample provided the 18 T cell receptor beta chains below, sequenced in a study of identical twins. TCRdb called the 5' RACE reads again in MiXCR, with one record for every CDR3 protein. Of around 490,000 distinct CDR3 sequences listed, 20% to 25% are singletons. In addition, the sample was reused for a study of yellow fever vaccine responses in identical twins.

The sequenced sample consisted of CD4+ T cells sorted from blood. The receptors here all came from a woman between 18 and 29 years old in good health.

This clonotype was picked up a small number of times. The chain links TRBV12-3 or TRBV12-4 to TRBJ1-1; D perhaps matches TRBD1 (5 bases). V was cut by 7 bases and J by 8 bases, with 14 bases left in between. The CDR3 is 12 amino acids. The CDR3 here is CASNLQGWEAFF. CDR3 sequence (DNA): TGTGCCAGCAACCTGCAGGGTTGGGAAGCTTTCTTT.

The J gene is TRBJ1-5, the V gene TRBV19; D uncertain. Per germline, CDR1 LNHDA and CDR2 SQIVND (reference sequence). Trimming shortened V by 6 bases and J by 1 base, and 13 bases separated the two germline ends. The CDR3 covers 15 residues. The CDR3 protein is CASRVIPESNQPQHF. Written as DNA, the CDR3 is TGTGCCAGTAGGGTAATCCCGGAGAGCAATCAGCCCCAGCATTTT.

This clonotype was counted only a few times. CDR3 amino acids: CASSFLGHVNTEAFF. The CDR3 region has the DNA TGCGCCAGCAGCTTCCTGGGACACGTGAACACTGAAGCTTTCTTT. The chain recombines TRBV5-1 with TRBJ1-1; D may be TRBD1 (6 bases). The CDR3 extends over 15 amino acids. V dropped 2 bases and J dropped 0 bases, with 11 bases sitting between them. In germline, CDR1 is SGHRS, CDR2 YFSETQ.

This chain uses TRBV6-5 with TRBJ2-2, with D unclear. This CDR3 has 14 residues. The V end lost 0 bases, the J end lost 7 bases, and 9 bases lay between the germline ends. Germline CDR1 reads MNHEY; CDR2 reads SVGAGI. The CDR3 protein is CASSYSLTGGELFF. Here the CDR3 DNA reads TGTGCCAGCAGTTACTCACTTACGGGCGGGGAGCTGTTTTTT.

The chain employs TRBV27 and TRBJ2-1; 9 bases are shared with TRBD2. This CDR3 spans 15 amino acids. V was clipped by 2 bases and J by 9 bases; unmatched bases: 8. Germline V CDR1 and CDR2: MNHEY, SMNVEV (reference sequence). CDR3: CASSLVLAGSGEQFF. The DNA of the CDR3 is TGTGCCAGCAGTTTAGTCCTAGCGGGGTCGGGTGAGCAGTTCTTC.

The chain carries TRBV12-3 or TRBV12-4 and TRBJ2-3, with unresolved D. The CDR3 length is 14 residues. The V gene lost 6 bases and the J gene lost 4 bases, with 14 bases spanning the gap. The CDR3 DNA sequence: TGTGCCAGCAGAACCGATTTGGAGTCAGATACGCAGTATTTT. Translation: CASRTDLESDTQYF.

The rearrangement links TRBV6-2 or TRBV6-3 to TRBJ1-2; D gene ambiguous. The CDR3 sequence is 13 residues long. Trimming removed 0 bases from V and 6 bases from J, with 8 bases in between. Germline lookup yields CDR1 MNHEY and CDR2 SVGEGT. The CDR3, as DNA: TGTGCCAGCAGTTACTCAGAAGGCGATGGCTACACCTTC. Residues: CASSYSEGDGYTF.

CDR3 amino acids: CASSGLEGAGELFF. CDR3 bases: TGTGCCAGCAGTGGACTAGAGGGTGCCGGGGAGCTGTTTTTT. This chain connects TRBV2 to TRBJ2-2; maybe TRBD2 (6 bases). Per the germline V gene, CDR1 is SNHLY and CDR2 is FYNNEI. The CDR3 is 14 amino acids. V was clipped by 4 bases and J by 6 bases, with 12 bases between them.

This rearrangement joins TRBV28 to TRBJ1-2; D is possibly TRBD1 (5 bases). Germline-derived CDR1 and CDR2 are MDHEN and SYDVKM. The CDR3 has 14 amino acids. V was clipped by 7 bases and J by 7 bases, with 19 bases between them. The CDR3: CASNAPGRDGGYTF. The CDR3 DNA reads as TGTGCCAGCAACGCTCCGGGACGGGATGGTGGCTACACCTTC.

V gene TRBV20-1 combines with J gene TRBJ2-3; 9 nucleotides align to TRBD2. The CDR3 has 15 amino acids. Trimming removed 5 bases from V and 1 base from J; junction bases left unmatched: 7. Germline assignment: CDR1 DFQATT and CDR2 SNEGSKA (reference sequence). The CDR3 region is CSAVLSGSGTDTQYF. CDR3 coding DNA: TGCAGTGCTGTACTTAGCGGGAGCGGCACAGATACGCAGTATTTT.

This clonotype came up a few times. The chain combines TRBV7-2 with TRBJ2-2, with no clear D. Trimming removed 2 bases from V and 0 bases from J, with 7 bases in between. Per the germline V gene, CDR1 is SGHTA and CDR2 is FQGNSA. The CDR3 runs to 15 residues. In DNA form, the CDR3 reads TGTGCCAGCAGCTTAATTCGGACGAACACCGGGGAGCTGTTTTTT. This gives the protein CASSLIRTNTGELFF.

In its sample, this clonotype was seen a few times. The V gene is TRBV5-1, the J gene TRBJ2-1; D possibly corresponds to TRBD2 (5 bases). The CDR3 is 12 residues long. The germline gives CDR1 SGHRS, CDR2 YFSETQ. With 4 bases removed from V and 10 bases from J, the gap between germline ends came to 12 bases. DNA of the CDR3: TGCGCCAGCAGCCGGGATCTAGGGGAGCAGTTCTTC. This sequence encodes CASSRDLGEQFF.

This clonotype was seen only a few times. The chain recombines TRBV2 with TRBJ2-7; D remains ambiguous. The V and J ends lost 3 bases and 3 bases respectively, with 6 bases between them. Germline CDR1 reads SNHLY; CDR2 reads FYNNEI. CDR3 length: 12 residues. The CDR3 protein is CASSEGYYEQYF. CDR3 sequence (DNA): TGTGCCAGCAGTGAGGGGTACTACGAGCAGTACTTC.

The chain employs TRBV29-1 and TRBJ2-3; 9 nucleotides agree with TRBD1. Germline lookup yields CDR1 SQVTM and CDR2 ANQGSEA. Germline trimming cut 4 bases from V and 5 bases from J; bases unmatched to any gene: 10. CDR3 length equals 15 residues. CDR3 nucleotide sequence: TGCAGCGTTGGGACCGGGACAGGGCGTTTAGATACGCAGTATTTT. It is translated as CSVGTGTGRLDTQYF.

This chain links TRBV18 with TRBJ2-5, with D unclear. The germline V gene encodes CDR1 KGHSH and CDR2 LQKENI. Trimming left V 2 bases short and J 3 bases short, with 4 bases between. There are 12 residues in the CDR3. CDR3 residues: CASSPGEETQYF. For the CDR3, the DNA is TGTGCCAGCTCACCAGGGGAAGAGACCCAGTACTTC.

This clonotype occurred a few times. The gene calls are TRBV12-3 or TRBV12-4 and TRBJ1-1; a possible D gene is TRBD1 (5 bases). V was cut by 8 bases and J by 4 bases, with 11 bases left in between. This CDR3 spans 12 amino acids. The CDR3 DNA reads TGTGCCAGCTCCGGGACGAGCACTGAAGCTTTCTTT. It is translated as CASSGTSTEAFF.

The chain uses TRBV13 and TRBJ2-1; 9 positions match TRBD2. Germline V gene data show CDR1 as PRHDT and CDR2 as FYEKMQ (reference sequence). Trimming cost V 1 base and J 8 bases; bases outside gene matches: 12. The CDR3 has 17 amino acids. In DNA form, the CDR3 reads TGTGCCAGCAGCTTAGTCGCTTTAGCGGGAGTCCGGGATGAGCAGTTCTTC. This encodes CASSLVALAGVRDEQFF.

J is TRBJ1-5 and V is TRBV5-1, with a possible D match to TRBD1 (6 bases). Trimming took off 0 bases at V and 5 bases at J, with 9 bases between the two ends. There are 14 residues in the CDR3. Looked up from germline, CDR1 is SGHRS and CDR2 is YFSETQ. The CDR3: CASSLGGGYQPQHF. CDR3 coding DNA: TGCGCCAGCAGCTTGGGGGGGGGCTATCAGCCCCAGCATTTT.